This TCR beta chain was recorded in a study of cytomegalovirus exposure and HLA in healthy donors. Study as a whole: A later analysis reported the 130 or so validation repertoires used the same platform as the 550 to 700 first-cohort repertoires. Study-level points and caveats: Clusters of TCRs from the first cohort tended to co-occur in the roughly 120 validation repertoires (as a later analysis found). It was confirmed in vitro that a few of the CMV-associated chains were specific for CMV antigens.

Sequencing used immunoSEQ multiplex PCR; TCRdb keeps in-frame clones, though not all of them. The table lists 100,000 to 120,000 clones, approximately 87% of them singletons. A remark on this clone: Antigen unknown.

The V and J ends lost 6 bases and 2 bases respectively, with 15 bases between them. Germline assignment: CDR1 MNHNY and CDR2 SVGAGI (reference sequence). The CDR3 is 15 residues long. The specimen sequenced was PBMCs. The receptor was derived from a woman aged 25-40 years in good health and CMV-seropositive. V gene TRBV6-6 combines with J gene TRBJ2-3, with D perhaps TRBD1 (6 bases). The CDR3 here is CASRLQGLATDTQYF. The DNA for the CDR3 is TGTGCCAGCAGGCTACAGGGTCTTGCCACAGATACGCAGTATTTT.